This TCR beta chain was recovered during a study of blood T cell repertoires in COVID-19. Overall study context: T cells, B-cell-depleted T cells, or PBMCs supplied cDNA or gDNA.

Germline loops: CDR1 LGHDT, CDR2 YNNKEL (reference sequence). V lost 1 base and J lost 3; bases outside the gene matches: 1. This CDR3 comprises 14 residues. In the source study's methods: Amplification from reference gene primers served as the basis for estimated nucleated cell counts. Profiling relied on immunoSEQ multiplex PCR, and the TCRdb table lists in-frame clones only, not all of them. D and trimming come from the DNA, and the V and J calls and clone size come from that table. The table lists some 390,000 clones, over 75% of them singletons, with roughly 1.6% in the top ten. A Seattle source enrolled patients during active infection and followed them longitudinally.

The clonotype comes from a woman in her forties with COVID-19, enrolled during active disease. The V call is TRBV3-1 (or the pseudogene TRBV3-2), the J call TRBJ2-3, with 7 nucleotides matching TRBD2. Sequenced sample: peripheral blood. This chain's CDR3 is CASSQGTSTDTQYF. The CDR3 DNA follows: TGTGCCAGCAGCCAAGGGACTAGTACAGATACGCAGTATTTT.